The rows below give T cell receptor beta chains drawn from one sample of a study of blood T cell repertoires in COVID-19. Method: immunoSEQ multiplex PCR; TCRdb's copy keeps in-frame clones and lacks some. The top ten clones hold 5.5% to 7.5% of a sample with 300,000 to 400,000 clones, about nine tenths of them seen once. The sequenced sample consisted of peripheral blood. The source of these receptors is a woman aged 70 to 79 with COVID-19, enrolled during active disease. Both conserved end residues are part of each CDR3. Fields, in order: J gene, clone size, D gene, V gene, CDR3 length, CDR3 protein, CDR3 DNA. The D gene is left open where the match is weak. Size tells how often a clone was seen (once, few, many) or the class of an expanded clone, and some rows leave it out.

J: TRBJ1-1; size: few; D: TRBD1; V: TRBV30; length: 13; CDR3: CAWTTDRGTEAFF; DNA: TGTGCCTGGACCACAGACAGGGGGACTGAAGCTTTCTTT
J: TRBJ2-3; size: NA; D: TRBD2; V: TRBV19; length: 15; CDR3: CASSMRSGGADTQYF; DNA: TGTGCCAGTAGTATGAGGTCCGGGGGGGCTGATACGCAGTATTTT
J: TRBJ1-4; size: NA; D: NA; V: TRBV9; length: 14; CDR3: CASSPSAGNEKLFF; DNA: TGTGCCAGCAGCCCCTCGGCCGGGAATGAAAAACTGTTTTTT
J: TRBJ2-1; size: NA; D: TRBD2; V: TRBV11-2; length: 14; CDR3: CASSWGLAGNEQFF; DNA: TGTGCCAGCAGCTGGGGACTAGCGGGGAATGAGCAGTTCTTC
J: TRBJ2-3; size: NA; D: NA; V: TRBV12-3/TRBV12-4; length: 12; CDR3: CASSSTLGTQYF; DNA: TGTGCCAGCAGTTCCACCCTAGGTACGCAGTATTTT
J: TRBJ1-1; size: NA; D: TRBD1; V: TRBV28; length: 17; CDR3: CASSDVPGQGRNTEAFF; DNA: TGTGCCAGCAGCGATGTCCCGGGACAGGGAAGGAACACTGAAGCTTTCTTT
J: TRBJ1-2; size: NA; D: NA; V: TRBV30; length: 11; CDR3: CAWDGGRGYTF; DNA: TGTGCCTGGGACGGCGGTCGCGGCTACACCTTC
J: TRBJ1-2; size: NA; D: NA; V: TRBV7-2; length: 15; CDR3: CASTLREHYNYGYTF; DNA: TGTGCCAGCACCCTCCGTGAACATTATAACTATGGCTACACCTTC
J: TRBJ2-1; size: NA; D: TRBD1; V: TRBV11-2; length: 14; CDR3: CASSSWDRRNEQFF; DNA: TGTGCCAGCAGCTCCTGGGACAGGAGGAATGAGCAGTTCTTC
J: TRBJ2-1; size: NA; D: NA; V: TRBV7-2; length: 15; CDR3: CASRGGTGTYNEQFF; DNA: TGTGCCAGCAGGGGAGGGACAGGCACCTACAATGAGCAGTTCTTC
J: TRBJ2-1; size: NA; D: NA; V: TRBV5-1; length: 14; CDR3: CASSPGLSYNEQFF; DNA: TGCGCCAGCAGCCCAGGACTATCCTACAATGAGCAGTTCTTC
J: TRBJ2-3; size: once; D: TRBD2; V: TRBV5-6; length: 16; CDR3: CASSARLAGATDTQYF; DNA: TGTGCCAGCAGCGCTCGACTAGCGGGGGCCACAGATACGCAGTATTTT
J: TRBJ1-2; size: NA; D: TRBD1; V: TRBV6-6; length: 13; CDR3: CASSTGGVGGYTF; DNA: TGTGCCAGCAGTACAGGGGGCGTAGGTGGCTACACCTTC
J: TRBJ2-3; size: NA; D: NA; V: TRBV7-2; length: 12; CDR3: CASSLDRDTQYF; DNA: TGTGCCAGCAGCTTAGACCGGGATACGCAGTATTTT
J: TRBJ1-2; size: NA; D: TRBD1; V: TRBV29-1; length: 14; CDR3: CSVGDRSSNYGYTF; DNA: TGCAGCGTTGGGGACAGATCTTCAAACTATGGCTACACCTTC
J: TRBJ1-2; size: few; D: TRBD1; V: TRBV5-4; length: 17; CDR3: CASSMGQGAGTGYGYTF; DNA: TGTGCCAGCAGCATGGGACAGGGCGCCGGCACCGGCTATGGCTACACCTTC
J: TRBJ2-7; size: NA; D: TRBD2; V: TRBV15; length: 15; CDR3: CATSREISGGYEQYF; DNA: TGTGCCACCAGCAGAGAGATTAGCGGGGGGTACGAGCAGTACTTC